Following are 5 T cell receptor beta chains from one sample sequenced in a study of human T cells and chemical hapten exposure. Each CDR3 protein gets one entry after TCRdb re-called the RACE reads with MiXCR. The profile shows about 84,000 distinct CDR3 sequences, roughly 10% of them singletons. Time point in this sample: patch test 2, 6 weeks after DPC sensitization. Indicated treatment: therapeutic diphenylcyclopropenone sensitization with weekly scalp DPC. The sample was whole blood, taken in connection with sensitization to the hapten diphenylcyclopropenone (DPC). These receptors were taken from a woman aged 45-65 years with alopecia areata. Some clones in this sample may be carry-over from other donors' samples.

This clonotype was counted a few times. This chain connects TRBV27 to TRBJ2-2; TRBD2 matches at 8 bases. After removal of 5 bases from V and 4 bases from J, the junction contained 9 bases not matched to a gene. This CDR3 is built from 16 residues. From germline, CDR1 is MNHEY and CDR2 SMNVEV (reference sequence). The CDR3 DNA sequence: TGTGCCAGCAGTCCCCGAGGACTAGCAGGCACCGGGGAGCTGTTTTTT. This gives the protein CASSPRGLAGTGELFF.

Many counts were recorded for this clonotype. The genes are TRBV2 and TRBJ2-5; maybe TRBD2 (6 bases). CDR3 length: 14 amino acids. Between the trimmed V and J ends, which lost 7 bases and 4 bases, there was a span of 16 bases. From germline, CDR1 is SNHLY and CDR2 FYNNEI. The CDR3 loop reads CASMGGKGPETQYF. CDR3 coding DNA: TGTGCCAGCATGGGCGGGAAGGGGCCAGAGACCCAGTACTTC.

This clonotype was counted between two and nine times. CDR3 amino acids: CASSLETGRTEAFF. For the CDR3, the DNA is TGCGCCAGCAGCTTGGAGACAGGGAGGACTGAAGCTTTCTTT. The rearrangement joins TRBV5-1 to TRBJ1-1, with 7 nucleotides matching TRBD1. The germline gives CDR1 SGHRS, CDR2 YFSETQ. This CDR3 region has 14 residues. V was pared by 0 bases and J by 5 bases, with 4 bases of the junction left unmatched.

This clonotype was detected ten times or more. The genes are TRBV30 and TRBJ1-2; D gene unclear. There are 12 residues in the CDR3. Germline V lookup: CDR1 GTSNPN, CDR2 SVGIG (reference sequence). The V and J ends lost 0 bases and 6 bases respectively, with 8 bases between them. CDR3: CAWSVRSNGYTF. In nucleotides, the CDR3 is TGTGCCTGGAGTGTACGGTCTAATGGCTACACCTTC.

This clonotype was detected many times. The chain has TRBV7-6 and TRBJ2-1, with 8 bases fitting TRBD2. The germline gives CDR1 SGHVS, CDR2 FNYEAQ. Trimming cost V 3 bases and J 4 bases; bases outside gene matches: 8. The length of the CDR3 is 16 residues. CDR3 loop: CASSFSIAGGYNEQFF. The CDR3 DNA follows: TGTGCCAGCAGCTTTAGCATTGCGGGAGGATACAATGAGCAGTTCTTC.